This entry features one T cell receptor (beta chain) sequence. This record belongs to a study of CD8 T cells in Susac syndrome. The ends were cut back, 0 bases at V and 5 bases at J, with 4 bases in the middle. In germline, CDR1 is LGHNA, CDR2 YSLEER. This CDR3 contains 12 residues. RNA was extracted with the RNeasy kit, and a quantity of roughly 0.5 to 1 ug was reverse transcribed using random hexamers. TCRdb re-derived calls from the immunoSEQ multiplex PCR reads in MiXCR, one entry per CDR3 protein. The sample lists roughly 140,000 distinct CDR3 sequences, 94% seen once, with approximately 0.27% in the top ten.

The TCR sequence derives from a human donor in good health. V and J are TRBV4-3 and TRBJ2-5; no clear D. The material sequenced was CD8+ T cells from PBMCs. CDR3 residues: CASSQDSETQYF. Here the CDR3 DNA reads TGCGCCAGCAGCCAAGATTCCGAGACCCAGTACTTC.